The clone carrying this TCR beta chain was detected a few times. The sample originates from a study of T-cell reconstitution after alpha-beta-depleted transplantation in children. The CDR3 is 14 residues long. V lost 4 bases and J lost 8; bases outside the gene matches: 7. In germline, CDR1 is SGHRS, CDR2 YFSETQ. TCRbeta library preparation incorporated unique molecular identifiers. One entry per CDR3 protein, called by TCRdb with MiXCR from the PCR reads. The table has about 1,000,000 distinct CDR3 sequences, about 29% seen once. The material sequenced was PBMCs, mostly from graft donor cells, taken 360 days after TCRalphabeta/CD19-depleted stem cell transplant. This sequence joins TRBV5-1 and TRBJ1-4; 8 nucleotides align to TRBD1. The receptor comes from a boy under two years old who had a stem cell transplant for SCID, so the T cells may come from the graft donor. The CDR3 here is CASSVDRGDEKLFF. As DNA, the CDR3 is TGCGCCAGCAGCGTAGACAGGGGTGACGAAAAACTGTTTTTT.